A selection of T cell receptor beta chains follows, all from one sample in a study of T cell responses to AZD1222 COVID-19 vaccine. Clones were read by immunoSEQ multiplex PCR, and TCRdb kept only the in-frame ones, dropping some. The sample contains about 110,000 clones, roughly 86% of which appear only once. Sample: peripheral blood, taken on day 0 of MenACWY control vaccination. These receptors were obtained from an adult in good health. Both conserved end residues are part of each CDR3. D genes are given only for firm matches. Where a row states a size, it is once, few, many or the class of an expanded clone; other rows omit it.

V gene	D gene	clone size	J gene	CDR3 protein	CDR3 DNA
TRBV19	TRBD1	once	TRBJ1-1	CASSIKGATEAFF	TGTGCCAGTAGTATAAAGGGGGCCACTGAAGCTTTCTTT
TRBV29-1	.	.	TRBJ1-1	CSGGSGNTEAFF	TGCAGCGGAGGGAGTGGGAACACTGAAGCTTTCTTT
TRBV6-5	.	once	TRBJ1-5	CASSRGRGQPQHF	TGTGCCAGCAGTCGCGGAAGGGGTCAGCCCCAGCATTTT
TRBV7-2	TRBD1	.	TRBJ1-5	CASSLVRAGGQPQHF	TGTGCCAGCAGCTTAGTAAGGGCAGGGGGTCAGCCCCAGCATTTT
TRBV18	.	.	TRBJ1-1	CASSPTLTEDHTEAFF	TGTGCCAGCTCACCAACCTTGACAGAAGATCACACTGAAGCTTTCTTT
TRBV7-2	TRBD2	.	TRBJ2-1	CASSLTGLAGDAFF	TGTGCCAGCAGCTTAACGGGACTAGCGGGAGATGCGTTCTTC
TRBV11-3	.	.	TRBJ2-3	CASSLGQASTDTQYF	TGTGCCAGCAGCTTAGGACAGGCTAGCACAGATACGCAGTATTTT
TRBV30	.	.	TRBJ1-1	CAWAGTGDVSTEAFF	TGTGCCTGGGCGGGCACAGGCGATGTAAGCACTGAAGCTTTCTTT
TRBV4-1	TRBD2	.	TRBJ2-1	CASSQVLIAGAFNEQFF	TGCGCCAGCAGCCAAGTTCTTATAGCGGGAGCGTTTAATGAGCAGTTCTTC
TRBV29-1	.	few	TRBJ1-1	CSGSSPNTEAFF	TGCAGCGGCAGTTCACCGAACACTGAAGCTTTCTTT
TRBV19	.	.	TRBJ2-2	CASSLRGGGGELFF	TGTGCCAGTAGTCTACGGGGAGGAGGCGGGGAGCTGTTTTTT
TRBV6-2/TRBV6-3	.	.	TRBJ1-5	CASSYSGPGDNQPQHF	TGTGCCAGCAGTTACTCGGGTCCAGGAGACAATCAGCCCCAGCATTTT